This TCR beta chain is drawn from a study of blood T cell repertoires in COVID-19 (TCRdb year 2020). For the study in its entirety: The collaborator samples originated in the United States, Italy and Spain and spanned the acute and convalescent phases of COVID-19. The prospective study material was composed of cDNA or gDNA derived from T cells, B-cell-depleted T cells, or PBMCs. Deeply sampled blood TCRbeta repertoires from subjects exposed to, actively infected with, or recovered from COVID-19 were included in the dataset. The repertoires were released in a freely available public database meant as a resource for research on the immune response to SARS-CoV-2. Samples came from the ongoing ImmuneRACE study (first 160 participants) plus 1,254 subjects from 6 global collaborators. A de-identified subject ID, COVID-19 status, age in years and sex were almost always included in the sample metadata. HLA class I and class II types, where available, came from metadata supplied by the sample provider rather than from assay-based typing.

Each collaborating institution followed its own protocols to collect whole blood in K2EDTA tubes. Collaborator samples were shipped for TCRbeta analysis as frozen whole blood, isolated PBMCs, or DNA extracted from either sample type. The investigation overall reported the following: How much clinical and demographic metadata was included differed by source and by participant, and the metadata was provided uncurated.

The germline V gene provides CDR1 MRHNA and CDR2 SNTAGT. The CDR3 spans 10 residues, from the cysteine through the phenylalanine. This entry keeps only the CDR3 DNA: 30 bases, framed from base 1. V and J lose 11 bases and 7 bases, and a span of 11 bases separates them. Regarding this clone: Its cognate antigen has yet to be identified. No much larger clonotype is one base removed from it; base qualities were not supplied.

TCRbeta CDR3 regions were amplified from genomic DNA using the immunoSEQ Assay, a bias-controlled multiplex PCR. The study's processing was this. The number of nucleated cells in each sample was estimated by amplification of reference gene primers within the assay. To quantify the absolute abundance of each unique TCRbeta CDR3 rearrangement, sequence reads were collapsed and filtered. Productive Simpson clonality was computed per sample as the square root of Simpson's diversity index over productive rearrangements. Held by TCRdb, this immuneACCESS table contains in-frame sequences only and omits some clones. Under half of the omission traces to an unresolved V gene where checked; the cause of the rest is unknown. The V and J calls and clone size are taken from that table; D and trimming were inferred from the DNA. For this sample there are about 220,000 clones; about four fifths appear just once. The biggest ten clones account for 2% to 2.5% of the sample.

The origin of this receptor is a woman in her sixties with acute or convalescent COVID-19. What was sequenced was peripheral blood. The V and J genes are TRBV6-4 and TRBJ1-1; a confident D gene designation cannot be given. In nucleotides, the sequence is TGTGCCGGGCGGGGAGTTGAAGCTTTCTTT. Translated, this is CAGRGVEAFF.